This T cell receptor beta chain is drawn from a study of neurological immune-mediated disorders. This clonotype occurred many times. With V trimmed by 2 bases and J by 4 bases, 8 bases remained unmatched. Looked up from germline, CDR1 is SGHDN and CDR2 is FVKESK. The CDR3 spans 16 residues. TCRdb re-called the 5' RACE reads with MiXCR, one entry per CDR3 protein. The table has tens of thousands of distinct CDR3 sequences, roughly 13% seen once. Described time point: technical triplicate 1. Sorted libraries were derived from 800,000 to 1,000,000 CD4+ or CD8+ T cells. The clonotype comes from a female donor with HTLV-1-associated myelopathy (HAM/TSP). Sequencing input: CD4+ T cells from blood. V and J are TRBV14 and TRBJ2-1, with 7 bases matching TRBD2. CDR3 amino acids: CASSQFAGERYNEQFF. The CDR3 coding sequence is TGTGCCAGCAGCCAATTTGCGGGAGAAAGGTACAATGAGCAGTTCTTC.